This T cell receptor (beta chain) was captured in a study of blood T cell repertoires in COVID-19. Study background: Acute and convalescent COVID-19 specimens originated in the United States, Italy and Spain. Sources were T cells, B-cell-depleted T cells, or PBMCs; the material itself was cDNA or gDNA.

The assay was immunoSEQ multiplex PCR, and TCRdb's table has in-frame clones only and misses some. The table has some 250,000 clones, 70% to 90% seen once. Across 20 to 25 US areas, participants ranged in age from about 18 to 90 years. Symptom resolution, clearance, or two negative PCRs marked donors in Cohort 3 as recovered. The receptor was derived from a woman aged 45-65 years who had recovered from COVID-19. Sequencing was carried out using PBMCs or T cells enriched from blood (not recorded which).

The CDR3 reads CASSPEGAWDTQYF. In DNA, the CDR3 is TGCGCCAGCAGCCCGGAGGGGGCCTGGGATACGCAGTATTTT. The chain couples TRBV5-1 to TRBJ2-3, with D perhaps TRBD1 (7 bases). The CDR3 spans 14 residues. Germline V gene lookup returns CDR1 SGHRS and CDR2 YFSETQ. V was clipped by 4 bases and J by 6 bases, with 15 bases between them.